Listed below are T cell receptor beta chains from one sample, sequenced in a study of T cells in localized non-small cell lung cancer. Using immunoSEQ multiplex PCR, the repertoire was profiled, and TCRdb retains in-frame clones only, with some absent. The sample carries tens of thousands of clones, 92% recorded once. The input for sequencing was peripheral blood, taken before any cancer treatment. These receptors all come from a female donor over 55 with stage I lung adenocarcinoma. Both conserved end residues are part of each CDR3. The D gene is left open where the match is weak. Clone size appears in some rows only: once, few, many, or a class for an expanded clone.

abundance,d_gene,v_gene,j_gene,CDR3aa,CDR3nt
-,-,TRBV2,TRBJ2-5,CASSNREVQETQYF,TGTGCCAGCAGTAACAGGGAGGTCCAAGAGACCCAGTACTTC
-,-,TRBV6-1,TRBJ1-4,CASRAGKLFF,TGTGCCAGCAGGGCGGGAAAACTGTTTTTT
-,-,TRBV5-1,TRBJ1-2,CASSEDGSYGYTF,TGCGCCAGCAGTGAGGACGGGAGCTATGGCTACACCTTC
-,-,TRBV18,TRBJ1-2,CASSETGNYGYTF,TGTGCCAGCTCGGAGACGGGGAACTATGGCTACACCTTC
-,TRBD2,TRBV27,TRBJ2-5,CASRYHAAGGRETQYF,TGTGCCAGCAGGTACCACGCGGCGGGGGGGCGAGAGACCCAGTACTTC
-,-,TRBV6-6,TRBJ1-3,CASSHNREGDTIYF,TGTGCCAGCAGTCACAACAGGGAAGGAGACACCATATATTTT
-,TRBD1,TRBV5-1,TRBJ1-5,CASSLQGSNQPQHF,TGCGCCAGCAGCTTACAGGGGAGCAATCAGCCCCAGCATTTT
-,-,TRBV30,TRBJ2-5,CAWRTGSWETQYF,TGTGCCTGGCGTACAGGGTCATGGGAGACCCAGTACTTC
-,-,TRBV11-3,TRBJ2-7,CASSPRTPLIGEQYF,TGTGCCAGCAGCCCGCGGACACCACTCATCGGCGAGCAGTACTTC
-,-,TRBV5-6,TRBJ1-2,CASSIRARPTYGYTF,TGTGCCAGCAGTATCCGGGCCCGACCTACCTATGGCTACACCTTC
-,TRBD1,TRBV19,TRBJ1-2,CASTLTGAFNYGYTF,TGTGCCAGTACCCTGACAGGGGCCTTTAACTATGGCTACACCTTC
-,-,TRBV25-1,TRBJ2-2,CASRWGTTIAGELFF,TGTGCCAGCAGGTGGGGGACGACGATTGCCGGGGAGCTGTTTTTT
-,-,TRBV11-3,TRBJ2-5,CASSLGGVKETQYF,TGTGCCAGCAGCTTAGGGGGCGTAAAAGAGACCCAGTACTTC
-,-,TRBV10-3,TRBJ1-3,CAISDADSGNTIYF,TGTGCCATCAGTGATGCGGATTCTGGAAACACCATATATTTT
-,TRBD1,TRBV6-1,TRBJ2-7,CASSEARGTVEQYF,TGTGCCAGCAGTGAAGCGCGTGGGACAGTCGAGCAGTACTTC
-,-,TRBV5-1,TRBJ1-5,CASSLQVNGQPQHF,TGCGCCAGCAGCTTACAGGTAAATGGTCAGCCCCAGCATTTT
-,-,TRBV21-1,TRBJ1-1,CASSWTEGTEAFF,TGTGCCAGCAGCTGGACGGAAGGCACTGAAGCTTTCTTT
-,TRBD1,TRBV5-1,TRBJ2-7,CASSLGGGNEQYF,TGCGCCAGCAGCTTGGGAGGGGGCAACGAGCAGTACTTC
-,-,TRBV4-2,TRBJ2-3,CASSPNLDLTDTQYF,TGTGCCAGCAGCCCAAATTTGGATTTGACAGATACGCAGTATTTT
once,-,TRBV7-2,TRBJ2-1,CASNQGYNEQFF,TGTGCCAGCAACCAGGGTTACAATGAGCAGTTCTTC
-,TRBD1,TRBV28,TRBJ2-7,CASRRTQGIVEQYF,TGTGCCAGCAGGCGTACACAGGGGATTGTAGAGCAGTACTTC
-,-,TRBV20-1,TRBJ1-1,CSAYEGGKAFF,TGCAGTGCTTATGAGGGGGGAAAAGCTTTCTTT
-,-,TRBV9,TRBJ1-1,CASSARKEGGTEAFF,TGTGCCAGCAGCGCCCGGAAGGAAGGGGGCACTGAAGCTTTCTTT
-,-,TRBV21-1,TRBJ2-3,CASSKADLLGTGPIANLTDTQYF,TGTGCCAGCAGCAAAGCGGACCTTTTGGGGACAGGGCCTATTGCTAACCTCACAGATACGCAGTATTTT
-,TRBD1,TRBV7-2,TRBJ1-3,CASSSGQRDTIYF,TGTGCCAGCAGCTCGGGACAGAGGGACACCATATATTTT
-,-,TRBV6-5,TRBJ2-7,CASSSGSYEQYF,TGTGCCAGCAGCTCAGGCTCATACGAGCAGTACTTC
-,TRBD1,TRBV5-1,TRBJ1-2,CASSLEQGPYGYTF,TGCGCCAGCAGCTTGGAACAGGGGCCCTATGGCTACACCTTC
-,-,TRBV5-4,TRBJ1-1,CASSNTGLHVTEAFF,TGTGCCAGCAGCAACACCGGACTGCACGTTACTGAAGCTTTCTTT